What follows describes a single T cell receptor (beta chain). Per the study methods: Using reference gene primer amplification, nucleated cell counts were estimated. Generated by immunoSEQ multiplex PCR, the TCRdb table keeps only in-frame clones and is missing some. V and J calls and clone size follow that table, whereas D and trimming were derived from the DNA. The repertoire holds about 200,000 clones, with under 90% as singletons. The record originates from a study of blood T cell repertoires in COVID-19. About the study: The samples span acute and convalescent COVID-19 from the United States, Italy and Spain. T cells, B-cell-depleted T cells, or PBMCs provided the cDNA or gDNA that served as material.

The CDR3 is 14 amino acids. The junction had 6 bases not matched to a gene; V was cut back by 5 bases and J by 8 bases. The germline V gene has CDR1 SNHLY and CDR2 FYNNEI. Followed over time, Seattle patients had been enrolled while infection was active. The genes are TRBV2 and TRBJ1-5; the match to TRBD1 covers 10 bases. The sample comprised peripheral blood. The origin of this receptor is a person in their 70s with COVID-19, enrolled during active disease. Here the CDR3 reads CASSSGTGVEPQHF. In DNA form, the CDR3 reads TGTGCCAGCAGTTCCGGGACAGGGGTTGAGCCCCAGCATTTT.